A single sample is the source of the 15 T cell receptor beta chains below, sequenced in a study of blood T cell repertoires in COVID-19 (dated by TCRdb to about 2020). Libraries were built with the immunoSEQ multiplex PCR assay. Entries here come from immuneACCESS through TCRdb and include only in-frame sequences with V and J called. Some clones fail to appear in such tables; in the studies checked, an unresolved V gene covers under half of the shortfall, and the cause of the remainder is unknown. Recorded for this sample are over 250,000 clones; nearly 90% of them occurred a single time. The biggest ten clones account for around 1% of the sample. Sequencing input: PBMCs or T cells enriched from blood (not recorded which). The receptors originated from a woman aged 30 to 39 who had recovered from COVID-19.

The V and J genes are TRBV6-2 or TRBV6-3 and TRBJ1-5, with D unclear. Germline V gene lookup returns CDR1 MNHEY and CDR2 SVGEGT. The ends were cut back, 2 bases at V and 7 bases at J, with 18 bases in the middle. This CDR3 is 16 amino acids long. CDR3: CASSYKEGVAIQPQHF. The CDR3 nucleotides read TGTGCCAGCAGTTACAAGGAGGGTGTGGCAATCCAGCCCCAGCATTTT.

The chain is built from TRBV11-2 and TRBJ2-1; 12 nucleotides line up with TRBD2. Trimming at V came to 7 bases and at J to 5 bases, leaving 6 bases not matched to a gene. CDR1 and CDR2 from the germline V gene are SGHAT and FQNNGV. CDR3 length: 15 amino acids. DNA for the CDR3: TGTGCCAGCACCCTAGCGGGGGGGCCGAACAATGAGCAGTTCTTC. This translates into CASTLAGGPNNEQFF. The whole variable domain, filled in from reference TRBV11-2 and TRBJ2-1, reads EAGVAQSPRYKIIEKRQSVAFWCNPISGHATLYWYQQILGQGPKLLIQFQNNGVVDDSQLPKDRFSAERLKGVDSTLKIQPAKLEDSAVYLCASTLAGGPNNEQFFGPGTRLTVL.

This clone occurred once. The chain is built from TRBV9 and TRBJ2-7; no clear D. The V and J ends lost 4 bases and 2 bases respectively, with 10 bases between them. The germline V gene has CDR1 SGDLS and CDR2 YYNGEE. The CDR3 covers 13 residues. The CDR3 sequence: CASSSNLAYEQYF. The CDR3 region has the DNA TGTGCCAGCAGCTCGAACCTAGCCTACGAGCAGTACTTC.

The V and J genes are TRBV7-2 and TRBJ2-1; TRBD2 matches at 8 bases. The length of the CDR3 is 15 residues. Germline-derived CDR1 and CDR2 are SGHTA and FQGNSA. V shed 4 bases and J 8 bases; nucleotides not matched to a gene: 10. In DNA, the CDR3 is TGTGCCAGCAGCTCGGGGACTAGTGGGCTCGATGAGCAGTTCTTC. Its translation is CASSSGTSGLDEQFF.

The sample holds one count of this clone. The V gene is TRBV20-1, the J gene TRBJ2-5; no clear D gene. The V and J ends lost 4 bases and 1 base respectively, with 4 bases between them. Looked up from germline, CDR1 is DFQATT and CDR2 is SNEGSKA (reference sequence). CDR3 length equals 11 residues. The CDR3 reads CSATLQETQYF. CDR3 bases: TGCAGTGCTACCCTCCAAGAGACCCAGTACTTC.

CDR3 DNA sequence: TGTGCCAGCAGCCTCCTTGGACAGTTGTACAATGAGCAGTTCTTC. Residues: CASSLLGQLYNEQFF. The chain is built from TRBV14 and TRBJ2-1, with D possibly being TRBD1 (6 bases). This CDR3 has 15 amino acids. Germline V gives CDR1 SGHDN, CDR2 FVKESK. With 4 bases removed from V and 4 bases from J, the gap between germline ends came to 14 bases.

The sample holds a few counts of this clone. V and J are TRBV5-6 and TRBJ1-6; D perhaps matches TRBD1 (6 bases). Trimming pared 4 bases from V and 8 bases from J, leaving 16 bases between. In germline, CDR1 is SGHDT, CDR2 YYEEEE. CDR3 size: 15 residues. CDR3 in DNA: TGTGCCAGCAGCCGATACGGGACAACTCATTCACCCCTCCACTTT. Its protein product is CASSRYGTTHSPLHF.

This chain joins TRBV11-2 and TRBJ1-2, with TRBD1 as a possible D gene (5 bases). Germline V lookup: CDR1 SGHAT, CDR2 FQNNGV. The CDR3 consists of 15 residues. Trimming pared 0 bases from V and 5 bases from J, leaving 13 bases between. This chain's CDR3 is CASSLDSAGNYGYTF. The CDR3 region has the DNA TGTGCCAGCAGCTTAGATTCGGCAGGGAATTATGGCTACACCTTC.

The CDR3, as DNA: TGTGCCAGCAGCTTGGAGACTGAAACCTACGAGCAGTACTTC. It encodes CASSLETETYEQYF. The V call is TRBV5-6, the J call TRBJ2-7; D ambiguous. Per the germline V gene, CDR1 is SGHDT and CDR2 is YYEEEE. Trimming stripped 0 bases from V and 2 bases from J, with 9 bases between. The CDR3 consists of 14 residues.

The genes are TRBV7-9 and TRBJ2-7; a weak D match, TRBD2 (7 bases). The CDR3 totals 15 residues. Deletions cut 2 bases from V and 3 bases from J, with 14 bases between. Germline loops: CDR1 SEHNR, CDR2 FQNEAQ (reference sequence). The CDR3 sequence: CASSLIRGADYEQYF. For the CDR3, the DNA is TGTGCCAGCAGCTTAATTCGGGGGGCGGACTACGAGCAGTACTTC.

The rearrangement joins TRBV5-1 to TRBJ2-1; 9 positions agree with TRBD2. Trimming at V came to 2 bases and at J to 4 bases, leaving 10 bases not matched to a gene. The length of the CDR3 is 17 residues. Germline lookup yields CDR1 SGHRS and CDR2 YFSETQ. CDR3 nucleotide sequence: TGCGCCAGCAGCTTTGGGGCCGGGACTAGCCCATACAATGAGCAGTTCTTC. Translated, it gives CASSFGAGTSPYNEQFF.

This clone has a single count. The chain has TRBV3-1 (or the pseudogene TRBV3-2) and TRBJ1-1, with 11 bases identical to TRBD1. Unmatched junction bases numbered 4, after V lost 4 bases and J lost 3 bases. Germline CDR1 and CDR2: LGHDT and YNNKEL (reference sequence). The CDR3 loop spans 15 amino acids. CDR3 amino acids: CASSPGQGVYTEAFF. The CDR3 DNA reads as TGTGCCAGCAGCCCGGGACAGGGGGTTTACACTGAAGCTTTCTTT.

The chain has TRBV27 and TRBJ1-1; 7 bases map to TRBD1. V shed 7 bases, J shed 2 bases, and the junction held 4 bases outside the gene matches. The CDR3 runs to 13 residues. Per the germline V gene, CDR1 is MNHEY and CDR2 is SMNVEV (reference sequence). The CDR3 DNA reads TGTGCCAGCATCCGACAGGGAAACACTGAAGCTTTCTTT. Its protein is CASIRQGNTEAFF.

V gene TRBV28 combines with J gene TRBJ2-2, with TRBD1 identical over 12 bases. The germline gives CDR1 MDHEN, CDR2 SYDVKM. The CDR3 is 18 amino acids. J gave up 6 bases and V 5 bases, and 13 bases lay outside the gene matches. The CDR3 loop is CASSMIYRDRGLPGELFF. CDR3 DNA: TGTGCCAGCAGTATGATTTACCGGGACAGGGGGCTCCCCGGGGAGCTGTTTTTT. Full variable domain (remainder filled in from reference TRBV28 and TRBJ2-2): DVKVTQSSRYLVKRTGEKVFLECVQDMDHENMFWYRQDPGLGLRLIYFSYDVKMKEKGDIPEGYSVSREKKERFSLILESASTNQTSMYLCASSMIYRDRGLPGELFFGEGSRLTVL.

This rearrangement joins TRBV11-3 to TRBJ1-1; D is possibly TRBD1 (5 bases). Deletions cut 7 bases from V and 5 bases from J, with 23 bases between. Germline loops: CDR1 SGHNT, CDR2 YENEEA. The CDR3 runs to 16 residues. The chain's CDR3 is CASKLGPGTGSTEAFF. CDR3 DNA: TGTGCCAGCAAACTGGGTCCCGGGACCGGGAGTACTGAAGCTTTCTTT.